This T cell receptor (beta chain) was documented in a study of Ad26.COV2.S vaccination and SARS-CoV-2 variants. The germline V gene has CDR1 SGHTS and CDR2 YDEGEE. The CDR3 covers 15 residues. The J segment lost 4 bases and the V segment lost 6 bases, leaving 9 bases of the junction unmatched. Assay: immunoSEQ multiplex PCR; the TCRdb copy retains only in-frame clones and omits some. The data contain 350,000 to 450,000 clones, roughly 94% of them seen just once; the ten biggest clones take up 3.5% to 4.5%. Study observations and caveats: Spike-specific CD8+ and CD4+ T cell responses reportedly showed substantial breadth after vaccination. Participants in the vaccine arm had higher spike-specific TCR breadth; placebo recipients had lower. Possibly, TCR breadth and depth analyses underestimated total T cell responses.

About this clone: No antigen is known for it.

This TCR was sampled from a human donor who had recovered from COVID-19. The rearrangement joins TRBV5-8 to TRBJ2-1, with TRBD1 matching over 8 bases. Specimen: peripheral blood, collected after recovery from COVID-19. The chain's CDR3 is CASIPGTGGYNEQFF. The CDR3 DNA follows: TGTGCCAGCATTCCTGGGACAGGAGGGTACAATGAGCAGTTCTTC.